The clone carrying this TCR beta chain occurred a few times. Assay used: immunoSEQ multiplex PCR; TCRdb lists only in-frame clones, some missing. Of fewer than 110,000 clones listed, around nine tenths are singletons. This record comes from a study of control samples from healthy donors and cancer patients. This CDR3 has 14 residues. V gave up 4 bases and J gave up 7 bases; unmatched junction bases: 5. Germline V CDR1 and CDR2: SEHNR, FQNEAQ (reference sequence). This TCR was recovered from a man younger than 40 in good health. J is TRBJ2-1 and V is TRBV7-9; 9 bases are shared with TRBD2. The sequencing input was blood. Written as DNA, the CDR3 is TGTGCCAGCAGCTGGGGACTAGCAGCAAATGAGCAGTTCTTC. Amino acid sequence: CASSWGLAANEQFF.